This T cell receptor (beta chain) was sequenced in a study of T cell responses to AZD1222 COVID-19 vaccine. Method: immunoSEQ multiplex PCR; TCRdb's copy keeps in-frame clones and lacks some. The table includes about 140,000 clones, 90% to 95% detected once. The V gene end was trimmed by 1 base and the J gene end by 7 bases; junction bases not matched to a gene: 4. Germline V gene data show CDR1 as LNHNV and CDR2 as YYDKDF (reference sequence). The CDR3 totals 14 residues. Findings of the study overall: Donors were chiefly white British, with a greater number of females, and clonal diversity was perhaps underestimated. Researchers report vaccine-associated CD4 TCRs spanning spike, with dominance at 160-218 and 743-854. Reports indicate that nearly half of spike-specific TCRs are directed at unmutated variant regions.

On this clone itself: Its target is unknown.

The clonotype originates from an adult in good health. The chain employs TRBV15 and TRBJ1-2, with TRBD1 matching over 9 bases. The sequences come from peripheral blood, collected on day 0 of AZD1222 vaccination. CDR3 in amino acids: CATSRGDRASGYTF. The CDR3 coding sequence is TGTGCCACCAGCAGAGGGGACAGGGCCTCTGGCTACACCTTC.